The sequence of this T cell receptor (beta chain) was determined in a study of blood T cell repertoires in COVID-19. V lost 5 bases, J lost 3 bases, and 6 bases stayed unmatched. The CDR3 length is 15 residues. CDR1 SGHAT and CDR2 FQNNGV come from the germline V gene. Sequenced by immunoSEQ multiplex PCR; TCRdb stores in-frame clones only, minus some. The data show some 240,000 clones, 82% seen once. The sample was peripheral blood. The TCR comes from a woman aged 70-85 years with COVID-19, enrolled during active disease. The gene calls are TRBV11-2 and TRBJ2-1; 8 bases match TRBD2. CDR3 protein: CASSPREGHYNEQFF. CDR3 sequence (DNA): TGTGCCAGCAGCCCCCGGGAGGGCCACTACAATGAGCAGTTCTTC.